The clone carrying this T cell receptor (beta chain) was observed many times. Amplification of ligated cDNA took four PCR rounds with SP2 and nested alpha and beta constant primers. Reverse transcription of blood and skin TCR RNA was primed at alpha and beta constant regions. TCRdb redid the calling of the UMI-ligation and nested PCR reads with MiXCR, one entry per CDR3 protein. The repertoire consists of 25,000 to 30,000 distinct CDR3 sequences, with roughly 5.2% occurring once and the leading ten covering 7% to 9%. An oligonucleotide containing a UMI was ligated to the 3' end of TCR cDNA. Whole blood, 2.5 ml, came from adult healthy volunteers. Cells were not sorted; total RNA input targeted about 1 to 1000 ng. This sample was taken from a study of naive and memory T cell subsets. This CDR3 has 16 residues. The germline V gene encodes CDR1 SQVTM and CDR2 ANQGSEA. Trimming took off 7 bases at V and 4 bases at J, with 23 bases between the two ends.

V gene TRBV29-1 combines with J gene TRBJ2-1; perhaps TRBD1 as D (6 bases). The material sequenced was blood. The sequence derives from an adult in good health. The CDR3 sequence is CSAKEATGMGYNEQFF. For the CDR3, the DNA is TGCAGCGCGAAAGAAGCAACAGGGATGGGTTACAATGAGCAGTTCTTC.